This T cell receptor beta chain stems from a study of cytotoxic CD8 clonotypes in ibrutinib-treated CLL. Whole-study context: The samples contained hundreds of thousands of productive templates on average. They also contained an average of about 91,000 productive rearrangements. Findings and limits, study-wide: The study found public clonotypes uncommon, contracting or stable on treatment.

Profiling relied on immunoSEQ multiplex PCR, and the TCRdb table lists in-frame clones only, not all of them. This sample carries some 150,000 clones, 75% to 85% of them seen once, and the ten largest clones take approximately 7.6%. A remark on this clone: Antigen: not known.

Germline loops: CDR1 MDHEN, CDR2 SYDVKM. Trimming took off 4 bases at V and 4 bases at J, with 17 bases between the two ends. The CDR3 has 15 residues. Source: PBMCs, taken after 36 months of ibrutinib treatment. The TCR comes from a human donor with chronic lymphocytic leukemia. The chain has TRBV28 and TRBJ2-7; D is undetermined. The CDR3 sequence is CASSSLTPTPYEQYF. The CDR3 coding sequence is TGTGCCAGCAGTTCTTTGACACCGACGCCTTACGAGCAGTACTTC.